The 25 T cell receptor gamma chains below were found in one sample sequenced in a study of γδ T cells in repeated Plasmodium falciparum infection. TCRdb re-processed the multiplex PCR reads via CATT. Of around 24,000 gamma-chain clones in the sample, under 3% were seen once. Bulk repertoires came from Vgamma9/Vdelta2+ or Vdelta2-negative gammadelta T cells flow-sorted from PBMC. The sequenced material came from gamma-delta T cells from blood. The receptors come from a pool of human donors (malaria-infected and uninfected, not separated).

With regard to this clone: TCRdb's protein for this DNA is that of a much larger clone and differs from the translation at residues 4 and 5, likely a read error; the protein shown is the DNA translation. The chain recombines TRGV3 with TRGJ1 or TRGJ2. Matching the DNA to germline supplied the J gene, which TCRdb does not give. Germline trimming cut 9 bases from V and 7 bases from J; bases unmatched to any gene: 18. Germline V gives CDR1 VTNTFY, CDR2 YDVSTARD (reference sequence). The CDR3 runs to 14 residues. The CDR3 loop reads CATRGITGWYKKLF. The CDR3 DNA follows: TGTGCCACCCGGGGCATCACGGGATGGTATAAGAAACTCTTT.

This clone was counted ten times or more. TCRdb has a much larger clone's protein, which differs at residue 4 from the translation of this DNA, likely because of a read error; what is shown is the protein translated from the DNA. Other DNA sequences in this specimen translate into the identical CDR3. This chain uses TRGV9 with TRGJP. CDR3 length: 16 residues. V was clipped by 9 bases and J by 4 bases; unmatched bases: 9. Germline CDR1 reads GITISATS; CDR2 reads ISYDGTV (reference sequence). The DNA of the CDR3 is TGTGCCTTGAGGAAAGGTCAAGAGTTGGGCAAAAAAATCAAGGTATTT. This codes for CALRKGQELGKKIKVF.

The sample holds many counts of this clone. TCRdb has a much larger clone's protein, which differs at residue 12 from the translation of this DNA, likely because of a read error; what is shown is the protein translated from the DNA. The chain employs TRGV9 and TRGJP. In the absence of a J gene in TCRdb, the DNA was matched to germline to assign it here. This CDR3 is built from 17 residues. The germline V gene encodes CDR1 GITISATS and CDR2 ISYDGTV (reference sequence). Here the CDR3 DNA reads TGTGCCTTGTGGGAGGTGCGGGAAGAGTTGGGCAGAAAAATCAAGGTATTT. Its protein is CALWEVREELGRKIKVF.

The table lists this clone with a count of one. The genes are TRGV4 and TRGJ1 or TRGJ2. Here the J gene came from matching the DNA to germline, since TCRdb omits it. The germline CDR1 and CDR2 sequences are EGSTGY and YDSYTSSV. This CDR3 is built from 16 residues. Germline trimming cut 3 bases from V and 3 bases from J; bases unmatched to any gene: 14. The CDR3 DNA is TGTGCCACCTGGGATACGGGGCGCGAATTTTATTATAAGAAACTCTTT. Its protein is CATWDTGREFYYKKLF.

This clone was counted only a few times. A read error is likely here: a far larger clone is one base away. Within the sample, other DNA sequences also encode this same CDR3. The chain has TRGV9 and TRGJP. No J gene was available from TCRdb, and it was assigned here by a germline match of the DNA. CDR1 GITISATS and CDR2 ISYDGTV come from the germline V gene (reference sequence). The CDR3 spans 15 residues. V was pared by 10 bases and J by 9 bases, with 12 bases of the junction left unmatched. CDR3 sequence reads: CALWSEGLGKKIKVF. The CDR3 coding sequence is TGTGCCTTATGGTCCGAGGGGTTGGGCAAAAAAATCAAGGTATTT.

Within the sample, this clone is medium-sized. The CDR3 DNA sequence: TGTGCCACCTGGGACGGGCCAGAGAAGTATTATAAGAAACTCTTT. The encoded protein is CATWDGPEKYYKKLF. The chain has TRGV2 and TRGJ1 or TRGJ2. Germline CDR1 reads EGSNGY; CDR2 reads YDSYNSKV. V gave up 0 bases and J gave up 4 bases; unmatched junction bases: 9. CDR3 length: 15 residues.

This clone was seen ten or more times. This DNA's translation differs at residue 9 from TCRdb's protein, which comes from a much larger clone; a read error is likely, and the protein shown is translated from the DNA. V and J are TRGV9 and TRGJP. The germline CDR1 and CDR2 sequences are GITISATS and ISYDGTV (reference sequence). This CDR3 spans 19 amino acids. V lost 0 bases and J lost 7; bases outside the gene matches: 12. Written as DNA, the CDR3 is TGTGCCTTGTGGGAGGTGCATTTGATGAGGGAGTTGGGCAAAAAAATCAAGGTATTT. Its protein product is CALWEVHLMRELGKKIKVF.

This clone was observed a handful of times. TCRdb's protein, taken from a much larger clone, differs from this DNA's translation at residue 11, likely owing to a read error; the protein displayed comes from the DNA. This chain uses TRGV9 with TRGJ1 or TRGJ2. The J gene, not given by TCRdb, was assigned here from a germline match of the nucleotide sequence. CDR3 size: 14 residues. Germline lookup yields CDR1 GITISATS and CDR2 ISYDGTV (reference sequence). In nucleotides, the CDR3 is TGTGCCTTGTGGGAGGTACCCAGTGGGTATAGGAAACTCTTT. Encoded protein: CALWEVPSGYRKLF.

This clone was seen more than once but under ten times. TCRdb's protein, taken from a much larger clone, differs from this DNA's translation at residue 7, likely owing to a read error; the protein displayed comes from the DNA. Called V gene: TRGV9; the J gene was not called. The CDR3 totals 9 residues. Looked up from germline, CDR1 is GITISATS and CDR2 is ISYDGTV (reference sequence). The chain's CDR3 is CALYYKRLF. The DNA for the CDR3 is TGTGCCTTGTATTATAAGAGACTCTTT.

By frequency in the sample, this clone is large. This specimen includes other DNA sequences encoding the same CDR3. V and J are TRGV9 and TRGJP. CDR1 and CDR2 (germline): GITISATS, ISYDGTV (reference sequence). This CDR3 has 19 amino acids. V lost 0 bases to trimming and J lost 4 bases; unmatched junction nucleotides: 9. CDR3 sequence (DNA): TGTGCCTTGTGGGAGGTGCCCCGGCGCCAAGAGTTGGGCAAAAAAATCAAGGTATTT. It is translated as CALWEVPRRQELGKKIKVF.

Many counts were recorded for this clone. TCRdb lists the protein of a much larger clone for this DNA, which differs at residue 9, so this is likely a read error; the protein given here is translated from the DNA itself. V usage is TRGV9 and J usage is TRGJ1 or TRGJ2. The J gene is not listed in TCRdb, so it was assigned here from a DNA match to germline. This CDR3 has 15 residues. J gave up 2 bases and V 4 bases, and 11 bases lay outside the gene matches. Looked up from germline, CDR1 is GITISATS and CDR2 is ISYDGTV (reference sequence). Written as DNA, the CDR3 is TGTGCCTTGTGGGATGTCAATCAGGATTATTATAAGAAACTCTTT. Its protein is CALWDVNQDYYKKLF.

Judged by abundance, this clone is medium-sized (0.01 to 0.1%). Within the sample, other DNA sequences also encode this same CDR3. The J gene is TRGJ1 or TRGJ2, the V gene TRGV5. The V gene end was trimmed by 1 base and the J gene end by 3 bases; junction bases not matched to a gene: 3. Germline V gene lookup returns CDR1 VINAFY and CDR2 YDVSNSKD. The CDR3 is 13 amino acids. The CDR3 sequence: CATWDRTYYKKLF. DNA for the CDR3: TGTGCCACCTGGGACAGAACTTATTATAAGAAACTCTTT.

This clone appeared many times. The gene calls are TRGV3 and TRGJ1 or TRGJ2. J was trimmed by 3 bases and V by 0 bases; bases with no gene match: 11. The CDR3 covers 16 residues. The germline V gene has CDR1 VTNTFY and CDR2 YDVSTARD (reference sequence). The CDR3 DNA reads TGTGCCACCTGGGACAGGAATGGGAATTGTTATTATAAGAAACTCTTT. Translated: CATWDRNGNCYYKKLF.

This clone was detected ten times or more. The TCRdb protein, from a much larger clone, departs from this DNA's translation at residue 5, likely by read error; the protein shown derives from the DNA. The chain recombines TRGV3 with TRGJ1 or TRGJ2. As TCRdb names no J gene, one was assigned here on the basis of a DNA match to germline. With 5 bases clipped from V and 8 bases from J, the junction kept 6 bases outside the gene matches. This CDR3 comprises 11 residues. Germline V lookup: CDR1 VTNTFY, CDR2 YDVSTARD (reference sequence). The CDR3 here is CATWGCNKKLF. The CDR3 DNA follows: TGTGCCACCTGGGGCTGTAATAAGAAACTCTTT.

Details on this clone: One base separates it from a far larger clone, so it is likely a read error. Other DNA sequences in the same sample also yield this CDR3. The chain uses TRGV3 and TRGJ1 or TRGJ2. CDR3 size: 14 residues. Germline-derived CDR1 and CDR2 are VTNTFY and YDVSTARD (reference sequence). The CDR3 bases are TGTGCCACCTGGGACAGGCTGGGGCTTTATAAGAAGCTCTTT. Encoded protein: CATWDRLGLYKKLF.

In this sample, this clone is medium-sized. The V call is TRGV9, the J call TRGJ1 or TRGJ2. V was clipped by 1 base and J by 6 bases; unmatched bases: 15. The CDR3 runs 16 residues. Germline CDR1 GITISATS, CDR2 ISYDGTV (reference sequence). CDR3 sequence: CALWEVVFPLFYKKLF. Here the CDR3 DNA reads TGTGCCTTGTGGGAGGTCGTCTTCCCCCTTTTTTATAAGAAACTCTTT.

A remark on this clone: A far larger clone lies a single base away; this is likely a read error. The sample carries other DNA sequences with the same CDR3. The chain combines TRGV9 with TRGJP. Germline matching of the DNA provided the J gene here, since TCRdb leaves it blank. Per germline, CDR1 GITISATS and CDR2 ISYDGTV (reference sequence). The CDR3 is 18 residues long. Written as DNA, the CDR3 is TGTGCCTTGTGGGAGGTTCATCCTCAAGAGTTGGGTAAAAAAATCAAGGTATTT. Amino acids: CALWEVHPQELGKKIKVF.

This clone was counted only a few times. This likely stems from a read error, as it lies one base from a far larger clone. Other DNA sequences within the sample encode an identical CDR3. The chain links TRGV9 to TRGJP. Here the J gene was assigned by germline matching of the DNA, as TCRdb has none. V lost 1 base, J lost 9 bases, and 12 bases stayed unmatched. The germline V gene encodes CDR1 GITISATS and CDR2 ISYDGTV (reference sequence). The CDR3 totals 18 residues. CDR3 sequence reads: CALWEVRTPRLGKKIKVF. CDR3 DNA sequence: TGTGCCTTGTGGGAGGTACGAACGCCCCGGTTGGGCAAAAAAATCAAGGTATTT.

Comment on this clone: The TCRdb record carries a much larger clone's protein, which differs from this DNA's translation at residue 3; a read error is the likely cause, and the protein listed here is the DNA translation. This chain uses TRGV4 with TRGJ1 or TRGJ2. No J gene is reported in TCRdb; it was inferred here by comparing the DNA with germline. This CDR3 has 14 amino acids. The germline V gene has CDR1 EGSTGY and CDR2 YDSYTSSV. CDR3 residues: CAAWDGGDYYKKLF. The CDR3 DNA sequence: TGTGCCGCCTGGGATGGCGGGGATTATTATAAGAAACTCTTT.

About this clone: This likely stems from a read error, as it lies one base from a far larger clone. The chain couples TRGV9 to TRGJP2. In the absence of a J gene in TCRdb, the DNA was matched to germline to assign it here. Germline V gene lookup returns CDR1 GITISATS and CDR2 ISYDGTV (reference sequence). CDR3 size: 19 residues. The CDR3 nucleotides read TGTGCTTTGTGGGAGGTGCGGGGGAGAAGAGGGAGTAGTGATTGGATCAAGACGTTT. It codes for CALWEVRGRRGSSDWIKTF.

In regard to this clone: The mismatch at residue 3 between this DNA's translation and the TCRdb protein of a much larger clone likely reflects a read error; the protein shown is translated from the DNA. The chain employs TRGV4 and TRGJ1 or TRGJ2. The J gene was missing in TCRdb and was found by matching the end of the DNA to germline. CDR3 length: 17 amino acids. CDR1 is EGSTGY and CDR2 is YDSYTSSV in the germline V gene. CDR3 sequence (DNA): TGTGCCGCCTGGACCCCGGAGACCTCCCAACTCTATTATAAGAAACTCTTT. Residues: CAAWTPETSQLYYKKLF.

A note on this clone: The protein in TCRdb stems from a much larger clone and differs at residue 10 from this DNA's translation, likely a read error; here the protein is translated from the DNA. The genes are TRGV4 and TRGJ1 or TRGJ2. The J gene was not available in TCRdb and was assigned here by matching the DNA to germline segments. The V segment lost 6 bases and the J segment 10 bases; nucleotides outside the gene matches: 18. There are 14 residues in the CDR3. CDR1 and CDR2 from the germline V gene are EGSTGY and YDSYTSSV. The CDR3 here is CATWSIRDREKKLF. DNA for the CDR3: TGTGCCACCTGGAGTATAAGGGATAGGGAAAAGAAACTCTTT.

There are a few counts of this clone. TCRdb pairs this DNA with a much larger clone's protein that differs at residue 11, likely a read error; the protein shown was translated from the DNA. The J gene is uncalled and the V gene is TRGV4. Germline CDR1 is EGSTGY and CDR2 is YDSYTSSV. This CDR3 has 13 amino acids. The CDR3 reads CATWVLYYYKRLF. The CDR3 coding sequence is TGTGCCACCTGGGTACTATATTATTATAAGAGACTCTTT.

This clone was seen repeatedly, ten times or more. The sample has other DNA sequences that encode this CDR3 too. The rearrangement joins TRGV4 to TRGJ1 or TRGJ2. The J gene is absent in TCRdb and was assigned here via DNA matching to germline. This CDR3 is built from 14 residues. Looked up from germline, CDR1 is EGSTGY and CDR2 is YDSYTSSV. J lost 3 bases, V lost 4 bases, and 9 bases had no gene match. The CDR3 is CATWDLIGYYKKLF. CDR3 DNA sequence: TGTGCCACCTGGGACTTGATAGGTTATTATAAGAAACTCTTT.

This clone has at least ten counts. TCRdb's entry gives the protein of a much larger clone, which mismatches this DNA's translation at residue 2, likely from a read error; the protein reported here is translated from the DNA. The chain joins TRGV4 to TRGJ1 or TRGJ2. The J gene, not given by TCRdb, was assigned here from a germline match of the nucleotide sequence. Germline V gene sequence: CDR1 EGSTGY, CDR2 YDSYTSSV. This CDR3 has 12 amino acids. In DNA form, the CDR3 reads TGTACCACCTGGGATGGACAATATAAGAAACTCTTT. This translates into CTTWDGQYKKLF.